Shown below are 19 T cell receptor beta chains from a single sample sequenced in a study of blood T cells in healthy people across ages. Then a second PCR, running about 6 to 12 cycles, was carried out with a sample-barcoded 5' primer and a J-beta primer mix. In TCRdb, the 5' RACE reads were re-called with MiXCR into one record per CDR3 protein. The sample lists fewer than 1.5 million distinct CDR3 sequences; roughly 40% were seen once. Sequences were obtained from blood. The receptors come from a woman aged 18-29 years in good health.

The V and J genes are TRBV9 and TRBJ2-5, with D possibly being TRBD1 (7 bases). CDR3 length: 15 residues. Deletions cut 8 bases from V and 1 base from J, with 18 bases between. The V gene's germline CDR1 is SGDLS and CDR2 YYNGEE. CDR3: CARTGGQFIQETQYF. Written as DNA, the CDR3 is TGTGCCAGAACCGGGGGACAGTTTATCCAAGAGACCCAGTACTTC.

The chain links TRBV20-1 to TRBJ1-2; D is possibly TRBD1 (5 bases). Per germline, CDR1 DFQATT and CDR2 SNEGSKA (reference sequence). The CDR3 spans 13 residues. V was trimmed by 8 bases and J by 4 bases, leaving 17 bases between them. The CDR3 is CSTNGGGSYGYTF. The CDR3 DNA follows: TGCAGTACTAACGGGGGGGGGAGCTATGGCTACACCTTC.

V is TRBV28 and J is TRBJ2-3; 9 nucleotides line up with TRBD2. CDR1 and CDR2 (germline): MDHEN, SYDVKM. Trimming cost V 4 bases and J 3 bases; bases outside gene matches: 8. The CDR3 is 16 residues long. The CDR3 DNA reads TGTGCCAGCAGTTCCCGGGTAGCGGGGGATACAGATACGCAGTATTTT. As protein: CASSSRVAGDTDTQYF.

The chain links TRBV12-3 or TRBV12-4 to TRBJ2-5, with 11 bases identical to TRBD2. The CDR3 contains 15 residues. V lost 6 bases, J lost 11 bases, and 14 bases stayed unmatched. The CDR3 nucleotides read TGTGCCAGCAGCCCGGGACTAGCGGCCTCCAATGAGCAGTACTTC. Translation: CASSPGLAASNEQYF.

CDR3 sequence (DNA): TGTGCCAGCAGTGAAGGGGCTTGGGGTGAAGCTTTCTTT. Protein: CASSEGAWGEAFF. The V and J genes are TRBV6-1 and TRBJ1-1; D is undetermined. Germline V gene data show CDR1 as MNHNS and CDR2 as SASEGT. V lost 1 base and J lost 7, with 10 bases in between. CDR3 size: 13 residues.

J is TRBJ2-7 and V is TRBV12-3 or TRBV12-4; 9 bases align to TRBD2. Trimming at V came to 5 bases and at J to 10 bases, leaving 9 bases not matched to a gene. This CDR3 comprises 13 residues. In DNA form, the CDR3 reads TGTGCCAGCAGTCAGACTAGCGGTTCTGATCAGTACTTC. It is translated as CASSQTSGSDQYF.

The chain uses TRBV4-1 and TRBJ1-4; tentative D call: TRBD1 (5 bases). CDR1 is MGHRA and CDR2 is YSYEKL in the germline V gene. The ends were cut back, 2 bases at V and 5 bases at J, with 6 bases in the middle. The CDR3 totals 13 residues. CDR3 loop: CASSQQGNEKLFF. The DNA for the CDR3 is TGCGCCAGCAGCCAACAGGGAAATGAAAAACTGTTTTTT.

This chain joins TRBV29-1 and TRBJ1-1; 12 bases line up with TRBD1. The CDR3 contains 13 residues. V trimming: 6 bases; J trimming: 3 bases; junction bases outside the gene matches: 2. Germline-derived CDR1 and CDR2 are SQVTM and ANQGSEA. The CDR3 DNA reads as TGCAGCGTGGGACAGGGGGCGCACACTGAAGCTTTCTTT. Its protein product is CSVGQGAHTEAFF.

The chain carries TRBV2 and TRBJ2-6; no reliable D call. V lost 0 bases and J 10 bases, leaving 16 bases between the germline ends. The CDR3 contains 16 residues. Germline V lookup: CDR1 SNHLY, CDR2 FYNNEI. The CDR3 loop is CASSEAGLGILNVLTF. CDR3 coding DNA: TGTGCCAGCAGTGAAGCGGGTTTGGGGATTCTTAACGTCCTGACTTTC. The complete variable domain, with remaining parts taken from reference TRBV2 and TRBJ2-6, reads EPEVTQTPSHQVTQMGQEVILRCVPISNHLYFYWYRQILGQKVEFLVSFYNNEISEKSEIFDDQFSVERPDGSNFTLKIRSTKLEDSAMYFCASSEAGLGILNVLTFGAGSRLTVL.

This clonotype occurred many times. J is TRBJ1-2 and V is TRBV10-3; possibly TRBD1 for D (6 bases). CDR1 is ENHRY, CDR2 SYGVKD, per germline. V was trimmed by 2 bases and J by 4 bases, leaving 20 bases between them. CDR3 length: 17 residues. This CDR3 is CAISEVGQRTISYGYTF. CDR3 sequence (DNA): TGTGCCATCAGTGAGGTTGGACAGAGAACCATTTCCTATGGCTACACCTTC.

This chain uses TRBV7-3 with TRBJ2-2; D not resolved. CDR3 length equals 11 residues. Looked up from germline, CDR1 is SGHTA and CDR2 is FQGTGA. Trimming took off 5 bases at V and 6 bases at J, with 4 bases between the two ends. The CDR3 region has the DNA TGTGCCAGCAGCGGGTCCGGGGAGCTGTTTTTT. Amino acids: CASSGSGELFF.

The genes are TRBV20-1 and TRBJ2-1; D not certain. The CDR3 has 12 residues. The germline V gene encodes CDR1 DFQATT and CDR2 SNEGSKA (reference sequence). Trimming left V 5 bases short and J 8 bases short, with 13 bases between. CDR3 in amino acids: CSAQRAADEQFF. CDR3 nucleotides: TGCAGTGCTCAACGGGCGGCGGATGAGCAGTTCTTC.

A note on this clonotype: Germline and junction disagree at one end, which may indicate a read error. The chain joins TRBV7-9 to TRBJ2-3; 8 nucleotides line up with TRBD1. Germline V gene data show CDR1 as SEHNR and CDR2 as FQNEAQ (reference sequence). CDR3 length: 14 amino acids. CDR3 sequence (DNA): TGTGCCAGCAGCGAGGACAGGGTTACAGATACGCATTATTTT. Translating gives CASSEDRVTDTHYF. Full variable domain (rest looked up from reference TRBV7-9 and TRBJ2-3): DTGVSQNPRHKITKRGQNVTFRCDPISEHNRLYWYRQTLGQGPEFLTYFQNEAQLEKSRLLSDRFSAERPKGSFSTLEIQRTEQGDSAMYLCASSEDRVTDTHYFGPGTRLTVL.

This clonotype appeared a few times. The CDR3 DNA follows: TGTGCCAGCAGCCGCCTAGGCGTTGAGCAGTTCTTC. Amino acids: CASSRLGVEQFF. This chain uses TRBV12-3 or TRBV12-4 with TRBJ2-1; D call uncertain. The CDR3 is 12 residues long. V gave up 6 bases and J gave up 9 bases, with 12 bases separating them.

V usage is TRBV24-1 and J usage is TRBJ1-2, with TRBD1 identical over 9 bases. The CDR3 sequence is 15 residues long. Trimming at V came to 5 bases and at J to 3 bases, leaving 6 bases not matched to a gene. CDR1 and CDR2 from the germline V gene are KGHDR and SFDVKD. The CDR3 spells CATSGEGTGYYGYTF. CDR3 nucleotides: TGTGCCACCAGTGGAGAAGGGACAGGGTACTATGGCTACACCTTC.

This clonotype appeared a few times. The gene calls are TRBV29-1 and TRBJ2-7; 7 bases align to TRBD1. This CDR3 is built from 14 residues. Germline-derived CDR1 and CDR2 are SQVTM and ANQGSEA. Trimming cost V 6 bases and J 2 bases; bases outside gene matches: 10. The CDR3 nucleotides are TGCAGCGTGGGACAGCCATCGATTCCCTACGAGCAGTACTTC. Protein product: CSVGQPSIPYEQYF.

This clonotype was detected only a few times. V is TRBV2 and J is TRBJ2-7; 13 nucleotides line up with TRBD2. Judging by the DNA end, TRBJ2-5 fits better; the J call may be wrong. The germline CDR1 and CDR2 sequences are SNHLY and FYNNEI. CDR3 length: 16 residues. This CDR3 reads CASSVELAGGTRTQYF. The DNA of the CDR3 is TGTGCCAGCAGTGTTGAACTAGCGGGGGGGACCAGGACCCAGTACTTC.

The genes are TRBV12-3 or TRBV12-4 and TRBJ2-2, with D unclear. The length of the CDR3 is 13 residues. V lost 1 base to trimming and J lost 3 bases, with 3 bases between them. The CDR3, as DNA: TGTGCCAGCAGTTTAGAGCACACCGGGGAGCTGTTTTTT. Translating it yields CASSLEHTGELFF.

Only a few counts were recorded for this clonotype. This sequence joins TRBV5-1 and TRBJ1-2; no definite D call. V was trimmed by 0 bases and J by 8 bases, leaving 17 bases between them. The CDR3 has 15 residues. Germline V lookup: CDR1 SGHRS, CDR2 YFSETQ. As DNA, the CDR3 is TGCGCCAGCAGCTTGGAAGCCGCCCTCCCGGGAGGCTACACCTTC. This gives the protein CASSLEAALPGGYTF.